Listed below are T cell receptor beta chains from one sample, sequenced in a study of T cells in Graves' hyperthyroidism and ophthalmopathy. TCRdb re-derived calls from the multiplex PCR reads in MiXCR, one entry per CDR3 protein. The sample has about 300,000 distinct CDR3 sequences, about 15% seen once; the top ten hold roughly a third. Sequenced material: blood. The receptor source for this set is a man aged 30-40 years with Graves' hyperthyroidism. The CDR3 runs from the conserved cysteine through the conserved F or W. D genes are given only for firm matches. Not all rows give a size; the values are once, few, many and, for expanded clones, a class.

size: few
V: TRBV7-2
D: -
J: TRBJ2-7
CDR3: CASSPYQFREQYF
DNA: TGTGCCAGCAGCCCCTACCAGTTTCGCGAGCAGTACTTC

size: -
V: TRBV6-2/TRBV6-3
D: -
J: TRBJ1-6
CDR3: CASSYSRRGISPYNSPLHF
DNA: TGTGCCAGCAGTTACTCGAGGCGAGGAATATCCCCCTATAATTCACCCCTCCACTTT

size: many
V: TRBV7-8
D: TRBD1
J: TRBJ2-3
CDR3: CASSVGQVRTDTQYF
DNA: TGTGCCAGCAGCGTCGGACAGGTTAGAACAGATACGCAGTATTTT

size: many
V: TRBV20-1
D: TRBD1
J: TRBJ2-7
CDR3: CSAETGTGTYEQYF
DNA: TGCAGTGCAGAAACCGGGACAGGGACCTACGAGCAGTACTTC

size: -
V: TRBV5-1
D: TRBD1
J: TRBJ2-7
CDR3: CASSWDRASYEQYF
DNA: TGCGCCAGCAGCTGGGACAGGGCCTCCTACGAGCAGTACTTC

size: few
V: TRBV20-1
D: -
J: TRBJ2-6
CDR3: CSAKGSGANVLTF
DNA: TGCAGTGCTAAGGGCTCTGGGGCCAACGTCCTGACTTTC

size: few
V: TRBV5-1
D: -
J: TRBJ1-1
CDR3: CASSRGTFDEAFF
DNA: TGCGCCAGCAGCCGAGGGACCTTCGATGAAGCTTTCTTT

size: -
V: TRBV7-2
D: -
J: TRBJ2-7
CDR3: CATAGGLSYEQYF
DNA: TGTGCTACCGCCGGGGGGCTCTCCTACGAGCAGTACTTC

size: few
V: TRBV6-1
D: -
J: TRBJ2-2
CDR3: CASKRQNTGELFF
DNA: TGTGCCAGCAAAAGACAGAACACCGGGGAGCTGTTTTTT

size: many
V: TRBV11-2
D: TRBD1
J: TRBJ1-2
CDR3: CASSPGQGGMGYTF
DNA: TGTGCCAGCAGTCCCGGACAGGGTGGGATGGGCTACACCTTC

size: few
V: TRBV5-1
D: -
J: TRBJ1-1
CDR3: CASRPDSVSTEAFF
DNA: TGCGCCAGCAGACCGGACAGCGTGAGCACTGAAGCTTTCTTT

size: many
V: TRBV30
D: -
J: TRBJ2-1
CDR3: CAWSGPSEQFF
DNA: TGTGCCTGGAGTGGGCCCTCGGAGCAGTTCTTC

size: -
V: TRBV4-2
D: -
J: TRBJ1-1
CDR3: CASSDKVGGNTEAFF
DNA: TGTGCCAGCAGCGACAAGGTGGGGGGGAACACTGAAGCTTTCTTT

size: -
V: TRBV7-9
D: -
J: TRBJ1-5
CDR3: CASSLETGNQPQHF
DNA: TGTGCCAGCAGCTTAGAAACGGGGAATCAGCCCCAGCATTTT

size: -
V: TRBV27
D: -
J: TRBJ1-2
CDR3: CASSSVSTGYYGYTF
DNA: TGTGCCAGCAGTTCTGTCTCGACAGGCTACTATGGCTACACCTTC

size: -
V: TRBV3-1
D: TRBD2
J: TRBJ2-3
CDR3: CASRGSGRRTDTQYF
DNA: TGTGCCAGCAGGGGTAGCGGGAGGAGGACAGATACGCAGTATTTT

size: many
V: TRBV10-3
D: -
J: TRBJ2-7
CDR3: CAISWGEDYEQYF
DNA: TGTGCCATCAGTTGGGGGGAAGACTACGAGCAGTACTTC

size: many
V: TRBV6-1
D: TRBD2
J: TRBJ2-3
CDR3: CASSYRLTSGTYTDTQYF
DNA: TGTGCCAGCAGTTACCGTTTGACTAGCGGGACTTACACAGATACGCAGTATTTT

size: many
V: TRBV28
D: TRBD1
J: TRBJ1-4
CDR3: CASSLDRENEKLFF
DNA: TGTGCCAGCAGCCTTGACAGGGAGAATGAAAAACTGTTTTTT

size: -
V: TRBV12-3/TRBV12-4
D: -
J: TRBJ2-5
CDR3: CASSSRKTRYF
DNA: TGTGCCAGCAGTTCTCGAAAGACCCGGTACTTC

size: many
V: TRBV7-2
D: -
J: TRBJ1-5
CDR3: CASSLGAGDQPQHF
DNA: TGTGCCAGCAGCTTAGGGGCAGGGGATCAGCCCCAGCATTTT

size: many
V: TRBV7-9
D: -
J: TRBJ2-3
CDR3: CASSLPGSLGDTQYF
DNA: TGTGCCAGCAGCTTACCAGGTTCCCTTGGCGATACGCAGTATTTT

size: few
V: TRBV2
D: -
J: TRBJ2-7
CDR3: CASGVQGYEQYF
DNA: TGTGCCAGCGGGGTACAGGGTTACGAGCAGTACTTC

size: few
V: TRBV9
D: TRBD2
J: TRBJ2-1
CDR3: CASSSNPYREEMNEQFF
DNA: TGTGCCAGCAGTTCTAATCCCTACCGGGAGGAAATGAATGAGCAGTTCTTC

size: many
V: TRBV6-1
D: -
J: TRBJ1-1
CDR3: CASSETTGLNTEAFF
DNA: TGTGCCAGCAGTGAAACTACCGGGCTGAACACTGAAGCTTTCTTT

size: few
V: TRBV3-1
D: TRBD2
J: TRBJ2-2
CDR3: CASSQAGEGLFF
DNA: TGTGCCAGCAGCCAGGCGGGGGAGGGGCTGTTTTTT

size: -
V: TRBV20-1
D: TRBD2
J: TRBJ2-1
CDR3: CSARYGTSGRAYNEQFF
DNA: TGCAGTGCTAGATACGGGACTAGCGGGAGGGCGTACAATGAGCAGTTCTTC

size: many
V: TRBV11-3
D: TRBD1
J: TRBJ2-1
CDR3: CASSSPRDRGFSSYNEQFF
DNA: TGTGCCAGCAGCAGCCCCAGGGACAGGGGCTTCAGCTCCTACAATGAGCAGTTCTTC

size: many
V: TRBV11-2
D: -
J: TRBJ2-1
CDR3: CASSLSSSSYNEQFF
DNA: TGTGCCAGCAGCTTGAGCTCAAGCTCCTACAATGAGCAGTTCTTC

size: many
V: TRBV3-1
D: TRBD2
J: TRBJ2-3
CDR3: CASSPPTSGASTDTQYF
DNA: TGTGCCAGCAGCCCACCTACTAGCGGGGCGAGCACAGATACGCAGTATTTT

size: -
V: TRBV20-1
D: TRBD1
J: TRBJ2-7
CDR3: CSAGTGAYEQYF
DNA: TGCAGTGCTGGGACAGGGGCCTACGAGCAGTACTTC

size: many
V: TRBV11-2
D: -
J: TRBJ1-5
CDR3: CASSLMYGQPQHF
DNA: TGTGCCAGCAGCTTAATGTACGGTCAGCCCCAGCATTTT

size: many
V: TRBV10-3
D: TRBD1
J: TRBJ1-4
CDR3: CAISGGTDEKLFF
DNA: TGTGCCATCAGTGGCGGGACAGATGAAAAACTGTTTTTT

size: many
V: TRBV19
D: TRBD1
J: TRBJ2-3
CDR3: CASSISTGDTDTQYF
DNA: TGTGCCAGTAGTATATCGACAGGGGACACAGATACGCAGTATTTT

size: -
V: TRBV5-6
D: -
J: TRBJ2-7
CDR3: CASSQERGLLFYEQYF
DNA: TGTGCCAGCAGCCAAGAACGGGGGTTACTTTTCTACGAGCAGTACTTC

size: -
V: TRBV3-1
D: -
J: TRBJ1-2
CDR3: CASSPPRGGADGYTF
DNA: TGTGCCAGCAGCCCCCCCCGGGGGGGCGCAGATGGCTACACCTTC

size: few
V: TRBV19
D: -
J: TRBJ2-7
CDR3: CASSIWGESSYEQYF
DNA: TGTGCCAGTAGTATCTGGGGGGAGTCCTCCTACGAGCAGTACTTC

size: many
V: TRBV12-3/TRBV12-4
D: -
J: TRBJ1-2
CDR3: CASRPGWGNYGYTF
DNA: TGTGCCAGCAGGCCCGGTTGGGGGAACTATGGCTACACCTTC

size: -
V: TRBV20-1
D: TRBD1
J: TRBJ1-1
CDR3: CSAGGQMDTEAFF
DNA: TGCAGTGCTGGGGGACAGATGGACACTGAAGCTTTCTTT

size: -
V: TRBV20-1
D: TRBD1
J: TRBJ2-4
CDR3: CSAGTGASKNIQYF
DNA: TGCAGTGCTGGTACAGGGGCATCGAAAAACATTCAGTACTTC

size: -
V: TRBV7-9
D: -
J: TRBJ2-3
CDR3: CASTLLGMGRPDTQYF
DNA: TGTGCCAGCACCCTCCTGGGGATGGGCCGTCCAGATACGCAGTATTTT

size: -
V: TRBV28
D: -
J: TRBJ2-5
CDR3: CASSPGISYQETQYF
DNA: TGTGCCAGCAGCCCAGGGATCTCGTACCAAGAGACCCAGTACTTC

size: few
V: TRBV20-1
D: TRBD2
J: TRBJ2-1
CDR3: CSASLAGGSNEQFF
DNA: TGCAGTGCTAGCCTAGCGGGAGGGAGTAATGAGCAGTTCTTC

size: once
V: TRBV9
D: TRBD1
J: TRBJ1-4
CDR3: CASSAGGEVLFF
DNA: TGTGCCAGCAGCGCAGGGGGTGAAGTACTGTTTTTT

size: many
V: TRBV2
D: TRBD1
J: TRBJ1-1
CDR3: CASSLQGVGRGAFF
DNA: TGTGCCAGCAGTCTACAGGGGGTCGGACGGGGAGCTTTCTTT

size: many
V: TRBV29-1
D: -
J: TRBJ1-1
CDR3: CSVTGHLNTEAFF
DNA: TGCAGCGTGACTGGACACCTAAACACTGAAGCTTTCTTT

size: many
V: TRBV5-1
D: -
J: TRBJ2-3
CDR3: CASSSIAADTQYF
DNA: TGCGCCAGCAGCTCAATAGCGGCAGATACGCAGTATTTT